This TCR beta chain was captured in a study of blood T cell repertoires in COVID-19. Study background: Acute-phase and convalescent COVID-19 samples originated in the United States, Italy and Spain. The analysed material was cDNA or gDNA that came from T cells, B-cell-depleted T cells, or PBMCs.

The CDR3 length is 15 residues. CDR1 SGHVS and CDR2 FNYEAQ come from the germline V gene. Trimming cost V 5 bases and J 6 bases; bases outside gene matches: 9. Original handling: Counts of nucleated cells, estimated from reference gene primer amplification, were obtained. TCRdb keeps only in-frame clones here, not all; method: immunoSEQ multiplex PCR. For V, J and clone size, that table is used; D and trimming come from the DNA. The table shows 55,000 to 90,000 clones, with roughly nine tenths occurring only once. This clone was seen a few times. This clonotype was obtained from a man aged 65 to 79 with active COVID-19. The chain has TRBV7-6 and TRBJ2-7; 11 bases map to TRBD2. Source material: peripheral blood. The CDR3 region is CASSTIAGGSGEQYF. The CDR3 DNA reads TGTGCCAGCAGCACTATAGCGGGAGGGTCTGGCGAGCAGTACTTC.